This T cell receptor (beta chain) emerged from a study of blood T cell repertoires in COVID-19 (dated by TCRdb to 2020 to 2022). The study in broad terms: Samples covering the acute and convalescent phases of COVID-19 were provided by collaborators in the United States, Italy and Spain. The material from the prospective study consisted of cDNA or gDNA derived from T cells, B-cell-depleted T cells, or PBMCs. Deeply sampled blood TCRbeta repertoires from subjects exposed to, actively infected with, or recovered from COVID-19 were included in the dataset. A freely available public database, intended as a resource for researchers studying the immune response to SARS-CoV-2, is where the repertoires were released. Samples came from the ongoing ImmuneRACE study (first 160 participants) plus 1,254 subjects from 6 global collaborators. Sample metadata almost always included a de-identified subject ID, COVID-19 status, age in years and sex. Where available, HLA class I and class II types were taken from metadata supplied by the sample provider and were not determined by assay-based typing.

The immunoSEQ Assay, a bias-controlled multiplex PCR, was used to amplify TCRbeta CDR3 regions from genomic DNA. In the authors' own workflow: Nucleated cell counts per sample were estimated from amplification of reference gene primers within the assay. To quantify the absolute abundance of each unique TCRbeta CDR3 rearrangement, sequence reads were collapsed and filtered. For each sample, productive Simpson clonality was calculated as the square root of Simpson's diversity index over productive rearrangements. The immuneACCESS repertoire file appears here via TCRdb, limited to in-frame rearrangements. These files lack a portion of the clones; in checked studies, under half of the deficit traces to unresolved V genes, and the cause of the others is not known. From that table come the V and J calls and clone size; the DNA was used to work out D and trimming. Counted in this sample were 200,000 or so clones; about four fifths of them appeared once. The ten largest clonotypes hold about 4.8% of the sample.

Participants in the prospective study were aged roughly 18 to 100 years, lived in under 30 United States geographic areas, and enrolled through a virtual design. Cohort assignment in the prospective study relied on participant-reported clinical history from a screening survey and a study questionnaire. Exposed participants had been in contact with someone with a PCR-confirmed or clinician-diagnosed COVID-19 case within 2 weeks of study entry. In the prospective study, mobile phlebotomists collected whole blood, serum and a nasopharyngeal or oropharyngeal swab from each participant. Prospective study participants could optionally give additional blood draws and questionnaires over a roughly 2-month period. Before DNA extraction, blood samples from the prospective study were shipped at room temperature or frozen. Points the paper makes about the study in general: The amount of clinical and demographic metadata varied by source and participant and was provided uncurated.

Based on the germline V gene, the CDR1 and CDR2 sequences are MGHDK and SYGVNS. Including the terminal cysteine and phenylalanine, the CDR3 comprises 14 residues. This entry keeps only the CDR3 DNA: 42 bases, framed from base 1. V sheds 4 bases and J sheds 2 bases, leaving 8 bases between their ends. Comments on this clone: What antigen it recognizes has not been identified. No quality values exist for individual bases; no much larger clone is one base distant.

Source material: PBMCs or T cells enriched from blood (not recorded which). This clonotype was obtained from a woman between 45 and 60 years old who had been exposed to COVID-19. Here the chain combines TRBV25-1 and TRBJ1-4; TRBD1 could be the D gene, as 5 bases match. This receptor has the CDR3 CASSAGGTNEKLFF. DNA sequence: TGTGCCAGCAGTGCGGGGGGGACTAATGAAAAACTGTTTTTT.